Here is one T cell receptor (beta chain) with its context. Its binding antigen is unknown. No much larger clone exists at a distance of one base, and base qualities are not known. This entry comes from a study of blood T cell repertoires in COVID-19 (TCRdb year 2020). Concerning the study at large: Collaborator samples came from the United States, Italy and Spain and covered acute and convalescent phases of COVID-19. The prospective study material was composed of cDNA or gDNA derived from T cells, B-cell-depleted T cells, or PBMCs. The dataset comprised deeply sampled blood TCRbeta repertoires from subjects exposed to, actively infected with, or recovered from COVID-19. The repertoires were made available in a free public database intended to serve as a resource for research on the immune response to SARS-CoV-2. Samples came from the ongoing ImmuneRACE study (first 160 participants) plus 1,254 subjects from 6 global collaborators. Nearly every sample came with metadata listing a de-identified subject ID, COVID-19 status, age in years and sex. Where available, HLA class I and class II types were obtained from metadata supplied by the sample provider rather than from assay-based typing.

V loses 2 bases at its end and J loses 6 bases; junction bases beyond the gene matches: 3. The CDR3 starts with the cysteine, ends with the phenylalanine, and has 14 residues. Only the CDR3 portion is preserved as DNA: 42 bases, with reading frame beginning at the first base. CDR1 and CDR2, per the germline V gene, are SGHRS and YFSETQ. TCRbeta CDR3 regions were amplified from genomic DNA using the immunoSEQ Assay, a bias-controlled multiplex PCR. Per the source publication's procedure: The number of nucleated cells in each sample was estimated from the amplification of reference gene primers within the assay. To quantify the absolute abundance of each unique TCRbeta CDR3 rearrangement, sequence reads were collapsed and filtered. For each sample, productive Simpson clonality was calculated as the square root of Simpson's diversity index over productive rearrangements. The source is immuneACCESS, and TCRdb retained only in-frame sequences with V and J called. Part of the clones is not carried over; for the studies checked, unresolved V genes explain less than half of this, and the remainder is unexplained. Clone size and V and J calls were adopted from that table, with D and trimming inferred from the DNA. This sample gives about 220,000 clones in total; about 86% of them show up just once. The ten largest clones capture 2% to 2.5% of the sample.

The collaborating institutions used their own protocols to collect whole blood in K2EDTA tubes. Collaborator samples were shipped for TCRbeta analysis as frozen whole blood, isolated PBMCs, or DNA extracted from either sample type. Overall study outcomes, separate from this receptor: The amount of clinical and demographic metadata varied by source and participant and was provided uncurated.

The chain was built from TRBV5-1 and TRBJ2-2; TRBD1 agrees with 8 junctional bases. The sequence came from a woman aged 60-75 years with acute or convalescent COVID-19. Specimen: peripheral blood. The DNA reads TGCGCCAGCAGCTTCGGACAGGGTGCCGGGGAGCTGTTTTTT. This gives the protein CASSFGQGAGELFF. This CDR3, with the reference TRBV5-1 and TRBJ2-2 proteins standing in past its ends, gives the full variable domain KAGVTQTPRYLIKTRGQQVTLSCSPISGHRSVSWYQQTPGQGLQFLFEYFSETQRNKGNFPGRFSGRQFSNSRSEMNVSTLELGDSALYLCASSFGQGAGELFFGEGSRLTVL.